These 15 T cell receptor beta chains were sequenced from one sample in a study of CD8 T cells in ankylosing spondylitis (dated by TCRdb to about 2017). Library method: 5' RACE. The data were produced on an Illumina HiSeq 2500. The public sequencing data were trimmed at Q25 with fastp and processed into clonotypes with MiXCR by TCRdb, which kept only in-frame beta chains. Every distinct CDR3 protein forms one entry, paired with its most common genes and DNA. The sample contains about 250,000 distinct CDR3 sequences, 20% to 30% of them found a single time. 0.5% to 0.75% of the sample lies in the top ten. Material: blood, either unsorted or a sorted T cell fraction (not recorded which). The receptors here all came from a male donor with ankylosing spondylitis or in good health (not recorded which).

V usage is TRBV5-1 and J usage is TRBJ2-2; maybe TRBD1 (6 bases). Per the germline V gene, CDR1 is SGHRS and CDR2 is YFSETQ. CDR3 length: 16 amino acids. Trimming pared 3 bases from V and 4 bases from J, leaving 16 bases between. The CDR3 loop reads CASSYRVMDGTGELFF. Written as DNA, the CDR3 is TGCGCCAGCAGCTACAGGGTAATGGATGGCACCGGGGAGCTGTTTTTT. The variable domain in full, with the rest retrieved from reference TRBV5-1 and TRBJ2-2, is KAGVTQTPRYLIKTRGQQVTLSCSPISGHRSVSWYQQTPGQGLQFLFEYFSETQRNKGNFPGRFSGRQFSNSRSEMNVSTLELGDSALYLCASSYRVMDGTGELFFGEGSRLTVL.

This clonotype was detected many times. The V call is TRBV28, the J call TRBJ2-7; 10 nucleotides line up with TRBD2. With V trimmed by 6 bases and J by 4 bases, 12 bases remained unmatched. There are 16 residues in the CDR3. Germline-derived CDR1 and CDR2 are MDHEN and SYDVKM. The CDR3 region is CASRSGGADTLYEQYF. The CDR3 DNA sequence: TGTGCCAGCAGAAGCGGGGGGGCCGACACATTGTACGAGCAGTACTTC.

There are many counts of this clonotype. The chain carries TRBV20-1 and TRBJ2-4; no clear D. The CDR3 spans 16 residues. Looked up from germline, CDR1 is DFQATT and CDR2 is SNEGSKA (reference sequence). Trimming took 1 base from V and 0 from J, leaving 13 bases between them. CDR3 protein: CSARASRLIAKNIQYF. The DNA of the CDR3 is TGCAGTGCTAGAGCCAGCAGGCTTATAGCCAAAAACATTCAGTACTTC.

V usage is TRBV24-1 and J usage is TRBJ2-7, with D possibly matching TRBD2 (6 bases). V was cut by 1 base and J by 1 base, with 10 bases left in between. The germline CDR1 and CDR2 sequences are KGHDR and SFDVKD. The CDR3 contains 15 residues. DNA of the CDR3: TGTGCCACCAGTGATTTATCAGGGAGGTCCTACGAGCAGTACTTC. This encodes CATSDLSGRSYEQYF.

This clonotype showed up just a few times. This chain links TRBV12-3 or TRBV12-4 with TRBJ1-2; D is ambiguous. Between the trimmed V and J ends, which lost 8 bases and 7 bases, there was a span of 14 bases. The CDR3 is 12 amino acids. In DNA form, the CDR3 reads TGTGCCAGCCAAGGTCTATCGGGTGGCTACACCTTC. Translation: CASQGLSGGYTF.

This clonotype has a count of ten or more. The J gene is TRBJ2-1, the V gene TRBV20-1, with a tentative D call TRBD2 (6 bases). V was pared by 7 bases and J by 8 bases, with 12 bases between. Germline values: CDR1 DFQATT, CDR2 SNEGSKA (reference sequence). The CDR3 length is 11 residues. CDR3 DNA: TGCAGTGGGGGTCCGGGAGATGAGCAGTTCTTC. It codes for CSGGPGDEQFF.

The J gene is TRBJ2-5, the V gene TRBV12-3 or TRBV12-4, with TRBD2 matching 15 bases. V was clipped by 4 bases and J by 0 bases; unmatched bases: 6. This CDR3 is built from 18 residues. CDR3 DNA sequence: TGTGCCAGCAGTTGGGGACTAGCGGGGGGTCGGTACCAAGAGACCCAGTACTTC. It translates to CASSWGLAGGRYQETQYF.

This clonotype was detected many times. The V gene is TRBV20-1, the J gene TRBJ2-7; 9 bases agree with TRBD1. Germline values: CDR1 DFQATT, CDR2 SNEGSKA (reference sequence). The CDR3 is made up of 15 amino acids. Losses at the gene ends were 3 bases for V and 1 base for J; bases not matched to a gene: 7. The CDR3 DNA is TGCAGTGCTAGGGGACAGACAGGGGGTTCCTACGAGCAGTACTTC. It specifies CSARGQTGGSYEQYF.

At least ten counts were recorded for this clonotype. This chain links TRBV29-1 with TRBJ2-2; 7 bases are shared with TRBD1. V lost 6 bases to trimming and J lost 1 base; unmatched junction nucleotides: 5. CDR3 length: 14 amino acids. Germline lookup yields CDR1 SQVTM and CDR2 ANQGSEA. Here the CDR3 DNA reads TGCAGCGTCGGGGACAGCCAGAACACCGGGGAGCTGTTTTTT. This gives the protein CSVGDSQNTGELFF.

In this sample, this clonotype turned up a few times. This rearrangement joins TRBV20-1 to TRBJ1-2; D is unclear. Germline CDR1 DFQATT, CDR2 SNEGSKA (reference sequence). Trimming shortened V by 3 bases and J by 4 bases, and 9 bases separated the two germline ends. The CDR3 loop spans 12 amino acids. The CDR3 sequence is CSARRRAYGYTF. DNA of the CDR3: TGCAGTGCTAGGAGGCGGGCCTATGGCTACACCTTC.

This clonotype was counted between two and nine times. The V gene is TRBV20-1, the J gene TRBJ2-7, with D perhaps matching TRBD1 or TRBD2 (6 bases each). CDR3 length: 15 amino acids. Per the germline V gene, CDR1 is DFQATT and CDR2 is SNEGSKA (reference sequence). V gave up 6 bases and J gave up 3 bases, with 21 bases separating them. CDR3 coding DNA: TGCAGTGCCGCCCGGGGGCTCGCGAACGACTACGAGCAGTACTTC. It specifies CSAARGLANDYEQYF.

The chain couples TRBV1 to TRBJ2-1; the D call in the table, TRBD2, was not verified against the DNA. TRBV1 is a pseudogene segment. The CDR3 consists of 16 residues. CDR3 DNA sequence: TGCACCAGCAGCCAAGAGACGGCGGGGGGGCCGAATGAGCAGTTCTTC. Amino acids: CTSSQETAGGPNEQFF.

The chain joins TRBV27 to TRBJ2-1, with 12 bases aligning to TRBD2. The ends lost 4 bases at V and 6 bases at J; junction bases unmatched: 7. The CDR3 sequence is 16 residues long. The germline V gene has CDR1 MNHEY and CDR2 SMNVEV (reference sequence). DNA of the CDR3: TGTGCCAGCAGTTCCCTAGCGGGGGGGGTGTCCAATGAGCAGTTCTTC. Translation: CASSSLAGGVSNEQFF.

This clonotype was seen more than once but under ten times. The V and J genes are TRBV12-3 or TRBV12-4 and TRBJ2-1, with unresolved D. Trimming left V 8 bases short and J 4 bases short, with 6 bases between. The CDR3 runs 11 residues. The CDR3: CASQVYNEQFF. CDR3 in DNA: TGTGCCAGCCAGGTGTACAATGAGCAGTTCTTC.

The chain is built from TRBV20-1 and TRBJ2-7, with no clear D. CDR1 DFQATT and CDR2 SNEGSKA come from the germline V gene (reference sequence). The CDR3 covers 13 residues. Between the trimmed V and J ends, which lost 5 bases and 5 bases, there was a span of 16 bases. CDR3 nucleotides: TGCAGTGCTTCGTCCGGTCCAAGCGACGAGCAGTACTTC. Its translation: CSASSGPSDEQYF.